This entry lists 22 T cell receptor beta chains sequenced from one sample in a study of cytomegalovirus exposure and HLA in healthy donors. Vbeta (60) and Jbeta (13) primers were used in the PCR. Clones were sequenced by immunoSEQ multiplex PCR, and TCRdb holds only the in-frame ones, with some missing. This table holds approximately 190,000 clones, around four fifths found once. Material for sequencing was PBMCs. The receptors stem from a man aged 35 to 55 in good health and CMV-seropositive.

Written as DNA, the CDR3 is TGCAGCGTTGAGGAGGGGAGTTGGGGCAATGAGCAGTTCTTC. Protein: CSVEEGSWGNEQFF. The chain couples TRBV29-1 to TRBJ2-1; maybe TRBD2 (6 bases). The germline gives CDR1 SQVTM, CDR2 ANQGSEA. V was clipped by 3 bases and J by 6 bases, with 15 bases between them. This CDR3 region has 14 residues.

As regards this clone: This CDR3 is also generated by other DNA sequences in the sample. The chain is built from TRBV7-6 and TRBJ2-5, with D possibly being TRBD1 (5 bases). The CDR3 spans 12 residues. V lost 5 bases and J lost 4, with 8 bases in between. CDR1 is SGHVS and CDR2 is FNYEAQ in the germline V gene. CDR3 in amino acids: CASSPQGETQYF. The CDR3, as DNA: TGTGCCAGCAGCCCCCAGGGAGAGACCCAGTACTTC.

V and J are TRBV9 and TRBJ1-1; no firm D call. From germline, CDR1 is SGDLS and CDR2 YYNGEE. The CDR3 consists of 14 residues. Trimming pared 4 bases from V and 1 base from J, leaving 11 bases between. The CDR3 DNA follows: TGTGCCAGCAGCTCTATCGACACGAACACTGAAGCTTTCTTT. Translated: CASSSIDTNTEAFF.

This clone was recorded once. The gene calls are TRBV9 and TRBJ1-2, with D maybe TRBD1 (5 bases). Germline V lookup: CDR1 SGDLS, CDR2 YYNGEE. This CDR3 has 16 residues. Trimming took 2 bases from V and 2 from J, leaving 16 bases between them. The CDR3 loop reads CASSVWSTGGNYGYTF. As DNA, the CDR3 is TGTGCCAGCAGCGTCTGGTCTACGGGGGGAAACTATGGCTACACCTTC.

The V gene is TRBV4-2, the J gene TRBJ2-7; tentatively, D is TRBD1 (6 bases). CDR1 is LGHNA, CDR2 YNFKEQ, per germline. This CDR3 spans 14 amino acids. The V gene lost 0 bases and the J gene lost 2 bases, with 8 bases spanning the gap. The CDR3 bases are TGTGCCAGCAGCCAAGACAGGGGAACCTACGAGCAGTACTTC. It encodes CASSQDRGTYEQYF.

This CDR3 is CASRGQGTGELFF. CDR3 coding DNA: TGTGCCAGCAGGGGACAGGGGACCGGGGAGCTGTTTTTT. The chain couples TRBV7-3 to TRBJ2-2; TRBD1 agrees at 10 bases. With 6 bases clipped from V and 5 bases from J, the junction kept 0 bases outside the gene matches. CDR3 length: 13 amino acids. Looked up from germline, CDR1 is SGHTA and CDR2 is FQGTGA.

The J gene is TRBJ2-6, the V gene TRBV18; TRBD2 is a possible D gene (6 bases). CDR3 size: 18 residues. Germline values: CDR1 KGHSH, CDR2 LQKENI. V was pared by 0 bases and J by 2 bases, with 14 bases between. CDR3 bases: TGTGCCAGCTCACCACCGGGACTGGGTATGACTGGGGCCAACGTCCTGACTTTC. This encodes CASSPPGLGMTGANVLTF.

This chain links TRBV19 with TRBJ2-7; 13 bases match TRBD2. The CDR3 covers 17 residues. With V trimmed by 7 bases and J by 2 bases, 11 bases remained unmatched. Germline loops: CDR1 LNHDA, CDR2 SQIVND (reference sequence). The CDR3 DNA follows: TGTGCCAGTACCAAGGGACTAGCGGGAACCGGGCCCTACGAGCAGTACTTC. Protein sequence: CASTKGLAGTGPYEQYF.

The chain recombines TRBV19 with TRBJ2-3; D is ambiguous. Germline values: CDR1 LNHDA, CDR2 SQIVND (reference sequence). There are 16 residues in the CDR3. The V and J ends lost 1 base and 2 bases respectively, with 13 bases between them. For the CDR3, the DNA is TGTGCCAGTAGTATAGGAGGATTACCTTCCACAGATACGCAGTATTTT. This translates into CASSIGGLPSTDTQYF.

V gene TRBV19 combines with J gene TRBJ2-7, with D perhaps TRBD2 (6 bases). V lost 5 bases and J lost 4, with 9 bases in between. Per the germline V gene, CDR1 is LNHDA and CDR2 is SQIVND (reference sequence). The CDR3 spans 12 residues. This CDR3 is CASSSGGYEQYF. CDR3 sequence (DNA): TGTGCCAGTAGTTCCGGGGGTTACGAGCAGTACTTC.

The J gene is TRBJ1-1, the V gene TRBV7-8; tentatively, D is TRBD1 (6 bases). Germline assignment: CDR1 SGHVS and CDR2 FQNEAQ. The CDR3 is made up of 15 amino acids. V lost 1 base and J 7 bases, leaving 16 bases between the germline ends. CDR3 DNA: TGTGCCAGCAGCTTAGACGTGGGCGGACAGTTTGAAGCTTTCTTT. This codes for CASSLDVGGQFEAFF.

V and J are TRBV9 and TRBJ1-1; 11 bases agree with TRBD1. Germline CDR1 SGDLS, CDR2 YYNGEE. The CDR3 spans 17 residues. The V and J ends lost 0 bases and 5 bases, in that order; junction bases with no gene match: 9. The CDR3 here is CASSVGTGGVRSTEAFF. The CDR3 nucleotides are TGTGCCAGCAGCGTAGGGACAGGGGGCGTTAGAAGTACTGAAGCTTTCTTT.

CDR3 sequence (DNA): TGCGCCAGCAGCTCTCAAGCGGGGGGAGATACGCAGTATTTT. It yields the protein CASSSQAGGDTQYF. The gene calls are TRBV5-1 and TRBJ2-3; 9 bases line up with TRBD2. Germline CDR1 reads SGHRS; CDR2 reads YFSETQ. The CDR3 spans 14 residues. V was pared by 3 bases and J by 5 bases, with 4 bases of the junction left unmatched.

The chain recombines TRBV25-1 with TRBJ1-5; 9 bases line up with TRBD1. Looked up from germline, CDR1 is MGHDK and CDR2 is SYGVNS. The ends lost 1 base at V and 5 bases at J; junction bases unmatched: 6. The CDR3 contains 16 residues. CDR3 DNA sequence: TGTGCCAGCAGTGAATTCGGACAGGGGCAAGATCAGCCCCAGCATTTT. It is translated as CASSEFGQGQDQPQHF.

This chain joins TRBV4-3 and TRBJ1-2; a weak D match, TRBD1 (5 bases). The germline CDR1 and CDR2 sequences are LGHNA and YSLEER. Trimming stripped 0 bases from V and 8 bases from J, with 22 bases between. The CDR3 loop spans 17 amino acids. In DNA form, the CDR3 reads TGCGCCAGCAGCCAAGATCCAGTTGGGGAACAGGCCCGAGGCTACACCTTC. Translation: CASSQDPVGEQARGYTF.

This clone has just one count. The J gene is TRBJ2-1, the V gene TRBV5-6; 14 bases match TRBD2. The V gene end was trimmed by 4 bases and the J gene end by 8 bases; junction bases not matched to a gene: 5. The CDR3 loop spans 15 amino acids. Germline V gene sequence: CDR1 SGHDT, CDR2 YYEEEE. This chain's CDR3 is CASSQGTSGSDEQFF. The DNA of the CDR3 is TGTGCCAGCAGCCAAGGGACTAGCGGGAGCGATGAGCAGTTCTTC.

This clone was counted only a few times. The J gene is TRBJ2-1, the V gene TRBV5-1; 9 positions match TRBD2. The germline V gene encodes CDR1 SGHRS and CDR2 YFSETQ. The CDR3 is 14 amino acids. The V and J ends lost 6 bases and 1 base, in that order; junction bases with no gene match: 2. The CDR3 here is CASKTSGSYNEQFF. In nucleotides, the CDR3 is TGCGCCAGCAAGACTAGCGGATCCTACAATGAGCAGTTCTTC.

This chain joins TRBV5-6 and TRBJ2-7; D possibly corresponds to TRBD2 (6 bases). Per germline, CDR1 SGHDT and CDR2 YYEEEE. The CDR3 spans 15 residues. Deletions cut 0 bases from V and 0 bases from J, with 10 bases between. CDR3 region: CASSLVRGYSYEQYF. The CDR3 DNA follows: TGTGCCAGCAGCTTGGTCCGGGGGTACTCCTACGAGCAGTACTTC.

The chain is built from TRBV9 and TRBJ1-1; D unresolved. The CDR3 is made up of 13 amino acids. With 4 bases removed from V and 1 base from J, the gap between germline ends came to 8 bases. Germline V gene data show CDR1 as SGDLS and CDR2 as YYNGEE. CDR3 nucleotides: TGTGCCAGCAGCCCTTGGGCGAACACTGAAGCTTTCTTT. Amino acids: CASSPWANTEAFF.

The chain links TRBV7-9 to TRBJ1-4; D is possibly TRBD1 (6 bases). Germline lookup yields CDR1 SEHNR and CDR2 FQNEAQ (reference sequence). This CDR3 contains 19 residues. V was cut by 5 bases and J by 0 bases, with 22 bases left in between. CDR3 DNA: TGTGCCAGCAGCAGTAGGAGGGGGGGTCAGGGATCAACTAATGAAAAACTGTTTTTT. This codes for CASSSRRGGQGSTNEKLFF.

The CDR3 DNA reads TGCAGCGTTGGGGGACAGGGGGTGTCGATTCAGTACTTC. This encodes CSVGGQGVSIQYF. This chain uses TRBV29-1 with TRBJ2-4; 11 bases map to TRBD1. CDR1 is SQVTM and CDR2 is ANQGSEA in the germline V gene. The CDR3 is 13 residues long. Trimming cost V 4 bases and J 10 bases; bases outside gene matches: 6. The variable domain in full, completed from reference TRBV29-1 and TRBJ2-4, reads SAVISQKPSRDICQRGTSLTIQCQVDSQVTMMFWYRQQPGQSLTLIATANQGSEATYESGFVIDKFPISRPNLTFSTLTVSNMSPEDSSIYLCSVGGQGVSIQYFGAGTRLSVL.

V usage is TRBV9 and J usage is TRBJ2-7, with a weak D call TRBD1 (6 bases). Germline lookup yields CDR1 SGDLS and CDR2 YYNGEE. There are 16 residues in the CDR3. V was pared by 3 bases and J by 2 bases, with 18 bases between. CDR3 protein: CASSGTGWNPTYEQYF. Written as DNA, the CDR3 is TGTGCCAGCAGCGGAACAGGGTGGAATCCCACCTACGAGCAGTACTTC.